This section outlines one T cell receptor beta chain sequence together with its context. The clone's antigen remains unknown. The record has no base qualities; no much larger clone is one base away. For CDR1 and CDR2, the germline V gene lists SGHVS and FNYEAQ. From its cysteine to its phenylalanine, the CDR3 spans 16 amino acids. Only the CDR3 DNA stays, 48 bases, in frame from base 1. V is clipped by 6 bases and J by 0 bases, and the sequence between their germline boundaries is 15 bases long. The data were obtained in a study of T-cell memory formation after mild COVID-19 (dated by TCRdb to the early 2020s). For context, the study as a whole: Most TCR sequence clusters were specific to one of the two donors. In two donors, T-cell clones that expanded and contracted after mild COVID-19 were followed by sequencing TCRalpha and TCRbeta repertoires longitudinally. The cohort was made up of two young adult volunteers, one female and one male, who were previously healthy.

Study-level results and caveats: Some responding clones were found in pre-infection memory, which suggests that pre-existing cross-reactive memory T cells took part in the SARS-CoV-2 response. SARS-CoV-2 specificity was not confirmed for the second-wave clones peaking on day 37. The study covered only two mild cases, and larger cohorts including severe cases with pre-infection samples were considered necessary. Contracting CD4+ clones appeared mostly in the CM and EM memory subsets, whereas CD8+ clones were enriched in EMRA. Clones contracting from day 15 to 85 had balanced CD4/CD8 phenotypes, while a second wave expanding from day 15 to 37 was biased towards CD4+.

Ficoll-Paque density gradient centrifugation was the method used to isolate PBMCs. Data came from an Illumina NovaSeq 6000. TCRalpha and TCRbeta cDNA libraries were built by 5'RACE with constant-segment primers, adding sample barcodes and unique molecular identifiers. Trizol reagent was used to extract RNA from every sample. Libraries were amplified in two PCR steps, with a second sample barcode and Illumina TruSeq adapters added in the second step. Sequencing of the libraries was done on an Illumina NovaSeq, producing 2 x 150 bp paired-end reads. As for how the authors treated the data: The reads were demultiplexed and collapsed into UMI-guided consensus sequences using migec v1.2.7. Using mixcr v2.1.11, UMI consensuses were aligned to TRA and TRB V and J templates and then assembled into clonotypes. Clonotypes were classified as expanded or contracted when called significant by both edgeR and NoisET, with noise models trained on biological replicates. For edgeR calls, a false discovery rate-adjusted p below 0.01 and a log2 fold-change threshold of 1 were applied. As an exploratory analysis of dynamics, PCA with hierarchical clustering was applied to max-normalized trajectories of the 1000 most abundant clonotypes. Each responding clone was given a CD4 or CD8 phenotype based on the CD4+ and CD8+ repertoires, which had been sequenced separately. The public reads were run again by TCRdb, first through fastp at Q25 and then through MiXCR, and only productive beta chains were kept. Rows are combined by CDR3 protein, so each entry shows the most common genes and DNA. The V and J calls come from TCRdb's annotation, not from the publication. The sample yields 200,000 to 250,000 distinct CDR3 sequences; over 15% were counted once. The ten largest make up approximately 3.5% of the sample.

Input material: PBMCs or a T cell subset sorted from them (not recorded which). The chain joins TRBV7-6 to TRBJ2-1; TRBD1 is a possible D gene, resting on 6 matching bases. The origin of this receptor is a man between 18 and 35 years old who had mild COVID-19 (a few samples of this study predate the infection). The sample titles of this study are shuffled in the database, so cell type and time point are left out; the donor was told from shared clones. Read as DNA, the sequence is TGTGCCAGCAGTTTGGACAGACCTAGCTCCTACAATGAGCAGTTCTTC. Translated, this is CASSLDRPSSYNEQFF.